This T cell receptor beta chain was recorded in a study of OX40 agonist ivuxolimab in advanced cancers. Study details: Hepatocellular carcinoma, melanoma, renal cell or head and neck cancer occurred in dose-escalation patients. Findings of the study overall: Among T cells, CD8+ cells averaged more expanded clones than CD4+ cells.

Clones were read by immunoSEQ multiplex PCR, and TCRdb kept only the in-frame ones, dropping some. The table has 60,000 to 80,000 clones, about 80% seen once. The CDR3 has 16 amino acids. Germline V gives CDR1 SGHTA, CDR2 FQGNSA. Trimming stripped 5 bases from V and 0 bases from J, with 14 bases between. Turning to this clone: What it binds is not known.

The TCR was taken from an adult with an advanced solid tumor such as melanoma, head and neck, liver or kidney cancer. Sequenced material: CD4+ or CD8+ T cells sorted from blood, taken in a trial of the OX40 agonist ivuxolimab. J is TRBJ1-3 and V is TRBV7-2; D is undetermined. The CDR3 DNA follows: TGTGCCAGCAGCCGAAACGAACAATTCTCTGGAAACACCATATATTTT. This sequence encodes CASSRNEQFSGNTIYF.